The 14 T cell receptor beta chains below were found in one sample sequenced in a study of blood T cell repertoires in COVID-19. Profiling relied on immunoSEQ multiplex PCR, and the TCRdb table lists in-frame clones only, not all of them. The sample holds some 48,000 clones; more than 70% are singletons and the top ten take roughly 5.2%. The sequenced sample consisted of peripheral blood. The receptors stem from a human donor in a cohort sampled during active COVID-19.

The V gene is TRBV12-5, the J gene TRBJ2-5, with D tentatively TRBD2 (5 bases). This CDR3 has 14 amino acids. CDR1 is LGHNT, CDR2 FRNRAP, per germline. The V and J ends lost 1 base and 2 bases respectively, with 8 bases between them. The CDR3 nucleotides read TGTGCTAGTGGTTTGGGCCGCGGGCAAGAGACCCAGTACTTC. This codes for CASGLGRGQETQYF.

This chain connects TRBV11-3 to TRBJ1-1, with unresolved D. Trimming pared 1 base from V and 0 bases from J, leaving 9 bases between. The V gene's germline CDR1 is SGHNT and CDR2 YENEEA. The CDR3 contains 15 residues. CDR3 in amino acids: CASSLGGTMNTEAFF. The CDR3 DNA follows: TGTGCCAGCAGCTTAGGTGGCACTATGAACACTGAAGCTTTCTTT.

CDR3 coding DNA: TGTGCCAGCAGCGTAACGACGACGGGGGGCGGCTACACCTTC. This codes for CASSVTTTGGGYTF. The gene calls are TRBV9 and TRBJ1-2; a possible D gene is TRBD1 (6 bases). Germline-derived CDR1 and CDR2 are SGDLS and YYNGEE. This CDR3 has 14 amino acids. V lost 1 base and J 8 bases, leaving 15 bases between the germline ends.

V usage is TRBV6-5 and J usage is TRBJ2-7, with D perhaps TRBD1 (5 bases). CDR1 is MNHEY and CDR2 is SVGAGI in the germline V gene. The CDR3 is made up of 14 amino acids. V was shortened by 7 bases and J by 10 bases, with 23 bases between the two germline ends. CDR3 DNA: TGTGCCAGCAAAGTAGCTGGCAGGGCAACAAATCAGTACTTC. This gives the protein CASKVAGRATNQYF.

The gene calls are TRBV18 and TRBJ2-1; TRBD2 might be the D (5 bases). Trimming took off 10 bases at V and 9 bases at J, with 13 bases between the two ends. Germline assignment: CDR1 KGHSH and CDR2 LQKENI. The length of the CDR3 is 11 residues. CDR3 protein: CATGDNVEQFF. The CDR3 region has the DNA TGTGCCACCGGGGATAATGTTGAGCAGTTCTTC.

The chain employs TRBV12-5 and TRBJ2-1; TRBD1 agrees at 10 bases. Germline V gene lookup returns CDR1 LGHNT and CDR2 FRNRAP. Losses at the gene ends were 1 base for V and 7 bases for J; bases not matched to a gene: 1. The CDR3 sequence is 14 residues long. Here the CDR3 reads CASGLGQGANEQFF. In DNA form, the CDR3 reads TGTGCTAGTGGTTTGGGACAGGGGGCGAATGAGCAGTTCTTC.

This chain joins TRBV5-6 and TRBJ1-6, with D perhaps matching TRBD1 (5 bases). V was pared by 5 bases and J by 10 bases, with 16 bases between. The CDR3 consists of 14 residues. CDR1 is SGHDT and CDR2 is YYEEEE in the germline V gene. In DNA form, the CDR3 reads TGTGCCAGCAGTAAGCAGGGAACAGGATCACCCCTCCACTTT. Its protein product is CASSKQGTGSPLHF.

V and J are TRBV2 and TRBJ2-7; TRBD1 is a possible D gene (6 bases). Germline assignment: CDR1 SNHLY and CDR2 FYNNEI. There are 14 residues in the CDR3. Between the trimmed V and J ends, which lost 8 bases and 8 bases, there was a span of 22 bases. This CDR3 reads CASGLSGGPTKQYF. CDR3 DNA sequence: TGTGCCAGCGGCCTGTCTGGGGGCCCTACGAAGCAGTACTTC. The full variable domain, completed using reference TRBV2 and TRBJ2-7, is EPEVTQTPSHQVTQMGQEVILRCVPISNHLYFYWYRQILGQKVEFLVSFYNNEISEKSEIFDDQFSVERPDGSNFTLKIRSTKLEDSAMYFCASGLSGGPTKQYFGPGTRLTVT.

The CDR3 spells CASSLDGVREQYF. As DNA, the CDR3 is TGTGCCAGCAGCCTGGACGGGGTAAGGGAGCAGTACTTC. This chain connects TRBV7-9 to TRBJ2-7, with D possibly TRBD2 on 5 matching bases. Germline CDR1 and CDR2: SEHNR and FQNEAQ (reference sequence). Trimming removed 5 bases at V and 7 bases at J, with 15 bases between. The CDR3 is made up of 13 amino acids.

J is TRBJ1-1 and V is TRBV6-5, with 8 bases that match TRBD1. In germline, CDR1 is MNHEY, CDR2 SVGAGI. With V trimmed by 7 bases and J by 1 base, 8 bases remained unmatched. The CDR3 consists of 15 residues. In DNA form, the CDR3 reads TGTGCCAGCAATCCCAGGGGGCAGGGGAACACTGAAGCTTTCTTT. Its translation: CASNPRGQGNTEAFF.

The rearrangement uses TRBV7-2 and TRBJ2-3, with a possible D match to TRBD2 (5 bases). The CDR3 contains 14 residues. The V and J ends lost 8 bases and 0 bases respectively, with 12 bases between them. Germline V gene lookup returns CDR1 SGHTA and CDR2 FQGNSA. The DNA of the CDR3 is TGTGCCAGCGTCTCCCGGGGAAGCACAGATACGCAGTATTTT. Translated, it gives CASVSRGSTDTQYF.

The chain links TRBV5-5 to TRBJ2-7, with TRBD1 identical over 12 bases. The J segment lost 7 bases and the V segment lost 4 bases, leaving 9 bases of the junction unmatched. This CDR3 is built from 15 residues. The germline V gene encodes CDR1 SGHKS and CDR2 YYEKEE (reference sequence). The CDR3 DNA follows: TGTGCCAGCAGCCCGGGGGGACAGGGGGCGCGGGAGCAGTACTTC. It is translated as CASSPGGQGAREQYF.

The chain employs TRBV5-4 and TRBJ2-2, with 10 bases that match TRBD2. The CDR3 has 16 amino acids. Trimming removed 4 bases from V and 8 bases from J; junction bases left unmatched: 11. Germline CDR1 SGHNT, CDR2 YYREEE (reference sequence). CDR3 sequence: CASSLSGGPRTGELFF. CDR3 sequence (DNA): TGTGCCAGCAGCCTTAGCGGGGGGCCGCGCACGGGGGAGCTGTTTTTT. Full variable domain (outside the CDR3, taken from reference TRBV5-4 and TRBJ2-2): ETGVTQSPTHLIKTRGQQVTLRCSSQSGHNTVSWYQQALGQGPQFIFQYYREEENGRGNFPPRFSGLQFPNYSSELNVNALELDDSALYLCASSLSGGPRTGELFFGEGSRLTVL.

The chain couples TRBV7-2 to TRBJ2-3; TRBD1 might be the D (5 bases). The CDR3 sequence is 15 residues long. V was trimmed by 0 bases and J by 2 bases, leaving 9 bases between them. CDR1 and CDR2 from the germline V gene are SGHTA and FQGNSA. CDR3 sequence: CASSLANRPTDTQYF. The DNA of the CDR3 is TGTGCCAGCAGCTTAGCGAACAGGCCCACAGATACGCAGTATTTT.